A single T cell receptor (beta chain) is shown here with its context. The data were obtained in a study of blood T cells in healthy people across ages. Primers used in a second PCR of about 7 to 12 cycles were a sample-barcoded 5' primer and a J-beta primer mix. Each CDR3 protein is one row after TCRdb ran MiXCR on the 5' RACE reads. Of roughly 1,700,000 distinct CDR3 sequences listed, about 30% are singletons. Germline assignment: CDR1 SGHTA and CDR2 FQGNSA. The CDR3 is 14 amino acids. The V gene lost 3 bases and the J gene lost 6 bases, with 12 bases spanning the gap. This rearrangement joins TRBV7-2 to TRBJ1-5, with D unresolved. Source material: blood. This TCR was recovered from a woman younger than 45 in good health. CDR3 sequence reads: CASSLVLIGQPQHF. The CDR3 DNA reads TGTGCCAGCAGCTTGGTACTAATCGGTCAGCCCCAGCATTTT.